This TCR beta chain was obtained from a study of T cells in Graves' hyperthyroidism and ophthalmopathy. The study, taken as a whole, reports: Model predictions of ophthalmopathy came a median approximately seven months before onset.

V dropped 1 base and J dropped 2 bases, with 2 bases sitting between them. The CDR3 length is 12 residues. Germline V gene sequence: CDR1 GTSNPN, CDR2 SVGIG (reference sequence). RNA transcripts served as the template for amplifying TCR beta CDR3 regions. First-round RT-PCR with HTBI primers amplified the TCR CDR3 region. MiXCR was run by TCRdb on the multiplex PCR reads, yielding one entry per CDR3 protein. This table holds around 690,000 distinct CDR3 sequences, roughly a sixth found once. For the diagnoses, clinical symptoms, serum thyroxine and TRAb, thyroid ultrasound and orbital computed tomography were used. Fresh peripheral blood, approximately 10 ml, was the source of the PBMCs. In this sample, this clonotype turned up many times. Antigen: not known.

The clonotype was recovered from a man between 50 and 59 years old with Graves' hyperthyroidism. V gene TRBV30 combines with J gene TRBJ2-2, with D uncertain. The sample consisted of blood. Written as DNA, the CDR3 is TGTGCCTGGAGTGGAAACACCGGGGAGCTGTTTTTT. Translated, it gives CAWSGNTGELFF.